These 11 T cell receptor beta chains were all obtained from the same sample, sequenced in a study of T-cell memory formation after mild COVID-19. MiXCR, applied by TCRdb to the 5' RACE reads, yields one record per CDR3 protein. The table shows 170,000 or so distinct CDR3 sequences, with around 21% occurring only once. Sequencing used PBMCs or a T cell subset sorted from them (not recorded which). These receptors originate from an adult woman who had mild COVID-19 (a few samples of this study predate the infection). Cell type and time point are not known.

This clonotype occurred a few times. The gene calls are TRBV24-1 and TRBJ2-2, with D hard to call. In germline, CDR1 is KGHDR, CDR2 SFDVKD. V was pared by 3 bases and J by 7 bases, with 8 bases between. CDR3 size: 13 residues. The CDR3 bases are TGTGCCACCAGTGATATATCTTTCGGGGAGCTGTTTTTT. It yields the protein CATSDISFGELFF.

This clonotype turned up a few times. The chain is built from TRBV29-1 and TRBJ2-7; D ambiguous. The CDR3 is 10 residues long. Germline V CDR1 and CDR2: SQVTM, ANQGSEA. Trimming pared 4 bases from V and 4 bases from J, leaving 5 bases between. In nucleotides, the CDR3 is TGCAGCGTTGTTGAATACGAGCAGTACTTC. As protein: CSVVEYEQYF.

The chain recombines TRBV7-8 with TRBJ1-6; unclear D gene. From germline, CDR1 is SGHVS and CDR2 FQNEAQ. V gave up 1 base and J gave up 8 bases, with 12 bases separating them. The CDR3 is made up of 15 amino acids. CDR3 sequence (DNA): TGTGCCAGCAGCTTAGGGAAGGGCTTACATTCACCCCTCCACTTT. This gives the protein CASSLGKGLHSPLHF.

The chain recombines TRBV5-1 with TRBJ2-1; 13 bases are a match to TRBD2. After removal of 0 bases from V and 3 bases from J, the junction contained 6 bases not matched to a gene. Germline CDR1 SGHRS, CDR2 YFSETQ. The CDR3 length is 18 residues. Here the CDR3 DNA reads TGCGCCAGCAGCTTGGGCGGGACTAGCGGGAAGTTCTACAATGAGCAGTTCTTC. It is translated as CASSLGGTSGKFYNEQFF.

This clonotype has only a few counts. DNA for the CDR3: TGTGCCTGGAGTGTAGGGCGGAGCTATGGCTACACCTTC. It codes for CAWSVGRSYGYTF. The chain has TRBV30 and TRBJ1-2; no clear D. Germline assignment: CDR1 GTSNPN and CDR2 SVGIG (reference sequence). The length of the CDR3 is 13 residues. V lost 0 bases to trimming and J lost 4 bases, with 9 bases between them.

There are a few counts of this clonotype. The V gene is TRBV4-1, the J gene TRBJ2-7; TRBD2 is a possible D gene (6 bases). V dropped 0 bases and J dropped 3 bases, with 12 bases sitting between them. CDR1 MGHRA and CDR2 YSYEKL come from the germline V gene. The length of the CDR3 is 15 residues. The CDR3 spells CASSQDVGGYYEQYF. The CDR3 nucleotides read TGCGCCAGCAGCCAAGATGTGGGGGGATACTACGAGCAGTACTTC.

This clonotype was seen repeatedly, ten times or more. The V gene is TRBV4-1, the J gene TRBJ2-1, with D possibly matching TRBD1 (5 bases). This CDR3 contains 16 residues. The ends were cut back, 0 bases at V and 7 bases at J, with 16 bases in the middle. Germline V gene data show CDR1 as MGHRA and CDR2 as YSYEKL. The CDR3 loop is CASSQEPQGSRNEQFF. DNA for the CDR3: TGCGCCAGCAGCCAAGAGCCCCAGGGTAGTAGGAATGAGCAGTTCTTC.

This chain connects TRBV6-6 to TRBJ2-4; possible D gene TRBD1, 6 bases. The CDR3 runs 19 residues. The V and J ends lost 0 bases and 0 bases respectively, with 18 bases between them. CDR1 and CDR2 from the germline V gene are MNHNY and SVGAGI (reference sequence). CDR3: CASSYSIGLGGSAKNIQYF. The CDR3 DNA follows: TGTGCCAGCAGTTACTCGATAGGTTTAGGGGGATCAGCCAAAAACATTCAGTACTTC.

This clonotype appeared a few times. The rearrangement joins TRBV5-1 to TRBJ2-7; D may match TRBD1 or TRBD2 (5 bases each). Between the trimmed V and J ends, which lost 8 bases and 3 bases, there was a span of 18 bases. The germline gives CDR1 SGHRS, CDR2 YFSETQ. The length of the CDR3 is 14 residues. The DNA of the CDR3 is TGCGCCAGTAATGCCGGGACGTCCGACTACGAGCAGTACTTC. This codes for CASNAGTSDYEQYF.

The chain carries TRBV9 and TRBJ1-5; D may be TRBD1 (5 bases). Germline V gene data show CDR1 as SGDLS and CDR2 as YYNGEE. The CDR3 has 14 residues. V shed 4 bases and J shed 3 bases, with 11 bases lying between them. The CDR3 region has the DNA TGTGCCAGCAGCTCACGGGACTCCAATCAGCCCCAGCATTTT. This encodes CASSSRDSNQPQHF. The complete variable domain, with remaining parts taken from reference TRBV9 and TRBJ1-5, reads DSGVTQTPKHLITATGQRVTLRCSPRSGDLSVYWYQQSLDQGLQFLIQYYNGEERAKGNILERFSAQQFPDLHSELNLSSLELGDSALYFCASSSRDSNQPQHFGDGTRLSIL.

This chain links TRBV7-6 with TRBJ2-3; 8 positions agree with TRBD2. The CDR3 spans 12 residues. The junction had 14 bases not matched to a gene; V was cut back by 11 bases and J by 13 bases. CDR1 is SGHVS and CDR2 is FNYEAQ in the germline V gene. The DNA of the CDR3 is TGTGCCGTAAAGGGCGGGGGGACGCCGAAGTATTTT. Its translation is CAVKGGGTPKYF.